Listed here are 20 T cell receptor beta chains from one sample, sequenced in a study of blood T cell repertoires in COVID-19. Produced via immunoSEQ multiplex PCR; TCRdb's table is partial and in-frame only. The sample yields about 69,000 clones, around 86% seen once. The sequenced sample was peripheral blood. These receptor sequences come from an elderly man with acute or convalescent COVID-19.

This clone was seen a single time. The chain couples TRBV6-5 to TRBJ2-3; D is ambiguous. Germline V CDR1 and CDR2: MNHEY, SVGAGI. The CDR3 runs to 15 residues. V shed 2 bases and J shed 2 bases, with 11 bases lying between them. CDR3 in DNA: TGTGCCAGCAGTTACAAGCCAAATCCCACAGATACGCAGTATTTT. Translation: CASSYKPNPTDTQYF.

This clone was observed a single time. CDR3 residues: CASSLSLRGTDTEAFF. The CDR3 DNA is TGTGCCAGCAGCTTGTCCCTCAGGGGCACGGACACTGAAGCTTTCTTT. The chain combines TRBV11-2 with TRBJ1-1, with a tentative D call TRBD1 (6 bases). The CDR3 sequence is 16 residues long. Germline V lookup: CDR1 SGHAT, CDR2 FQNNGV. V shed 3 bases and J shed 3 bases, with 17 bases lying between them.

The chain couples TRBV7-5 to TRBJ2-6; TRBD2 reflects the table's D call only, with no check against the DNA. TRBV7-5 is a documented pseudogene. CDR3 length equals 17 residues. CDR3 DNA sequence: TGTGTCAGAAGCTTAGCCGGCCGGGAACCGGGGGCCAACGTCCTGACTTTC. Its translation: CVRSLAGREPGANVLTF.

The gene calls are TRBV18 and TRBJ1-4, with 10 bases lining up with TRBD1. This CDR3 has 14 residues. Germline CDR1 and CDR2: KGHSH and LQKENI. Germline trimming cut 6 bases from V and 5 bases from J; bases unmatched to any gene: 3. CDR3 DNA sequence: TGTGCCAGCTCGCCGGGACAGGGGAATGAAAAACTGTTTTTT. This encodes CASSPGQGNEKLFF.

The gene calls are TRBV14 and TRBJ2-1, with 10 bases lining up with TRBD2. V gave up 1 base and J gave up 7 bases; unmatched junction bases: 7. This CDR3 is 16 amino acids long. Germline V gene data show CDR1 as SGHDN and CDR2 as FVKESK. CDR3 residues: CASSQGSAGGPNEQFF. In DNA, the CDR3 is TGTGCCAGCAGCCAAGGCTCAGCGGGAGGGCCAAATGAGCAGTTCTTC.

DNA of the CDR3: TGTGCCAGCAGCTCCACTAGCGGGAGTGGGACAGATACGCAGTATTTT. Translation gives CASSSTSGSGTDTQYF. This sequence joins TRBV7-2 and TRBJ2-3, with 11 positions matching TRBD2. The CDR3 spans 16 residues. J was trimmed by 3 bases and V by 4 bases; bases with no gene match: 6. The germline CDR1 and CDR2 sequences are SGHTA and FQGNSA.

The chain joins TRBV6-6 to TRBJ1-2; 9 bases are shared with TRBD1. The ends lost 4 bases at V and 7 bases at J; junction bases unmatched: 4. CDR1 is MNHNY, CDR2 SVGAGI, per germline (reference sequence). The length of the CDR3 is 13 residues. Here the CDR3 reads CASSLTGGIGYTF. The CDR3 DNA sequence: TGTGCCAGCAGTTTAACAGGGGGCATTGGCTACACCTTC.

The gene calls are TRBV4-2 and TRBJ2-7; the D is unclear. V was pared by 0 bases and J by 6 bases, with 9 bases between. Germline V gene sequence: CDR1 LGHNA, CDR2 YNFKEQ. The CDR3 runs 13 residues. The CDR3 reads CASSQDWAAEQYF. In DNA, the CDR3 is TGTGCCAGCAGCCAAGATTGGGCTGCCGAGCAGTACTTC.

This CDR3 is CASRFGQGNYGYTF. The CDR3, as DNA: TGTGCCAGTAGATTCGGACAGGGTAACTATGGCTACACCTTC. The chain joins TRBV19 to TRBJ1-2; TRBD1 aligns across 8 bases. CDR3 length: 14 residues. J was trimmed by 1 base and V by 6 bases; bases with no gene match: 4. CDR1 and CDR2 (germline): LNHDA, SQIVND (reference sequence).

The chain has TRBV4-2 and TRBJ2-5; TRBD2 agrees at 7 bases. This CDR3 is 15 amino acids long. CDR1 and CDR2 (germline): LGHNA, YNFKEQ. Germline trimming cut 3 bases from V and 4 bases from J; bases unmatched to any gene: 8. CDR3 amino acids: CASSQTPGLTETQYF. Here the CDR3 DNA reads TGTGCCAGCAGCCAGACCCCGGGACTAACAGAGACCCAGTACTTC.

J is TRBJ2-5 and V is TRBV11-2; possible D gene TRBD1, 5 bases. Germline CDR1 reads SGHAT; CDR2 reads FQNNGV. V was clipped by 6 bases and J by 4 bases, with 9 bases between them. The CDR3 runs 12 residues. Here the CDR3 DNA reads TGTGCCAGCAGTCGCAGGGTAGAGACCCAGTACTTC. Encoded protein: CASSRRVETQYF.

V and J are TRBV27 and TRBJ2-2, with 8 bases that match TRBD1. This CDR3 contains 16 residues. V shed 0 bases, J shed 4 bases, and the junction held 4 bases outside the gene matches. Germline V gene data show CDR1 as MNHEY and CDR2 as SMNVEV (reference sequence). The CDR3 region is CASSLSRGLATGELFF. The CDR3 DNA is TGTGCCAGCAGTTTATCCAGGGGGCTTGCCACCGGGGAGCTGTTTTTT.

The chain recombines TRBV5-1 with TRBJ2-3; 8 positions match TRBD2. V shed 0 bases and J 6 bases; nucleotides not matched to a gene: 6. Per germline, CDR1 SGHRS and CDR2 YFSETQ. There are 15 residues in the CDR3. The CDR3 loop reads CASSLGGRIADTQYF. The CDR3 DNA reads TGCGCCAGCAGCTTGGGCGGGAGGATCGCGGATACGCAGTATTTT.

V and J are TRBV19 and TRBJ1-1; D is uncertain. This CDR3 region has 16 residues. Germline CDR1 LNHDA, CDR2 SQIVND (reference sequence). Deletions cut 1 base from V and 1 base from J, with 13 bases between. The CDR3 DNA is TGTGCCAGTAGTATAGGGATGTCTGGCGGGAACACTGAAGCTTTCTTT. This encodes CASSIGMSGGNTEAFF.

V is TRBV6-2 or TRBV6-3 and J is TRBJ2-7, with 8 bases matching TRBD1. V trimming: 2 bases; J trimming: 6 bases; junction bases outside the gene matches: 6. CDR1 and CDR2 from the germline V gene are MNHEY and SVGEGT. This CDR3 is 14 amino acids long. The CDR3 DNA reads TGTGCCAGCAGTTACGACCCAGGGGGCCGCGAGCAGTACTTC. Its protein product is CASSYDPGGREQYF.

The gene calls are TRBV9 and TRBJ1-1; 7 bases fit TRBD1. In germline, CDR1 is SGDLS, CDR2 YYNGEE. The trim removed 3 bases at V and 4 bases at J, leaving 12 bases unmatched. The CDR3 is 16 residues long. The chain's CDR3 is CASSAGQRIEGTEAFF. CDR3 DNA sequence: TGTGCCAGCAGCGCGGGACAGAGAATCGAGGGCACTGAAGCTTTCTTT.

V and J are TRBV28 and TRBJ1-3, with unresolved D. CDR1 is MDHEN, CDR2 SYDVKM, per germline. This CDR3 is 13 amino acids long. The ends were cut back, 7 bases at V and 0 bases at J, with 7 bases in the middle. The CDR3 is CASKTYSGNTIYF. DNA for the CDR3: TGTGCCAGCAAAACCTACTCTGGAAACACCATATATTTT.

V gene TRBV11-3 combines with J gene TRBJ2-5, with a tentative D call TRBD2 (5 bases). This CDR3 has 15 amino acids. V was shortened by 2 bases and J by 5 bases, with 15 bases between the two germline ends. CDR1 and CDR2 (germline): SGHNT, YENEEA. CDR3 sequence: CASSLTLAPYETQYF. The DNA of the CDR3 is TGTGCCAGCAGCTTAACGCTAGCTCCCTACGAGACCCAGTACTTC.

Only one count was recorded for this clone. The chain recombines TRBV18 with TRBJ1-1, with D possibly matching TRBD1 (5 bases). V lost 5 bases, J lost 2 bases, and 9 bases lay in between. Per the germline V gene, CDR1 is KGHSH and CDR2 is LQKENI. The CDR3 loop spans 13 amino acids. The CDR3 loop is CASSVRVNTEAFF. CDR3 sequence (DNA): TGTGCCAGCTCAGTCAGGGTTAACACTGAAGCTTTCTTT. Full variable domain (remainder filled in from reference TRBV18 and TRBJ1-1): NAGVMQNPRHLVRRRGQEARLRCSPMKGHSHVYWYRQLPEEGLKFMVYLQKENIIDESGMPKERFSAEFPKEGPSILRIQQVVRGDSAAYFCASSVRVNTEAFFGQGTRLTVV.

This rearrangement joins TRBV2 to TRBJ2-1; tentative D call: TRBD1 (6 bases). The CDR3 is 12 residues long. V lost 8 bases and J lost 9, with 14 bases in between. The V gene's germline CDR1 is SNHLY and CDR2 FYNNEI. The CDR3 sequence: CASGGGGGEQFF. The CDR3 DNA reads TGTGCCAGCGGTGGTGGGGGCGGTGAGCAGTTCTTC.